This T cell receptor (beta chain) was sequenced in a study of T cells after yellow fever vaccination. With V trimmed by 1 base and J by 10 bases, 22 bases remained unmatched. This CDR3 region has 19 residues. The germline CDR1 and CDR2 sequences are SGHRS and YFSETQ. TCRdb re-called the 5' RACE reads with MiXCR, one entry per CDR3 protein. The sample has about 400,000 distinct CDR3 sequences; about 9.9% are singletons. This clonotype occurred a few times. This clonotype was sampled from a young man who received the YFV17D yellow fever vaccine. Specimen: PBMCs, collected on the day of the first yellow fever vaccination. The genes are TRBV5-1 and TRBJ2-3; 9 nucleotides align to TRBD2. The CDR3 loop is CASSLRANPLAGGRGAQYF. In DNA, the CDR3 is TGCGCCAGCAGCTTGAGAGCTAACCCCTTGGCGGGGGGGAGGGGTGCGCAGTATTTT.